This entry lists 7 T cell receptor beta chains sequenced from one sample in a study of blood T cell repertoires in COVID-19. Some clones are missing from TCRdb's copy, which holds only in-frame ones; the method was immunoSEQ multiplex PCR. The profile shows 150,000 or so clones, about 80% of them singletons. Sequenced material: PBMCs or T cells enriched from blood (not recorded which). The receptors originated from a man in his forties or fifties who had recovered from COVID-19.

V and J are TRBV14 and TRBJ2-1; D is possibly TRBD1 (5 bases). CDR3 length equals 15 residues. The germline V and J ends were trimmed by 4 bases and 0 bases, with 10 bases remaining between them. Germline CDR1 is SGHDN and CDR2 is FVKESK. The CDR3 is CASSLRVGSYNEQFF. The CDR3 region has the DNA TGTGCCAGCAGCCTCAGGGTGGGCTCCTACAATGAGCAGTTCTTC.

The chain combines TRBV30 with TRBJ1-1; 9 bases align to TRBD1. This CDR3 contains 15 residues. Germline CDR1 reads GTSNPN; CDR2 reads SVGIG (reference sequence). Trimming at V came to 1 base and at J to 6 bases, leaving 9 bases not matched to a gene. CDR3 nucleotides: TGTGCCTGGAGTGAATGGACAGGGGCAAAGTCTGAAGCTTTCTTT. This sequence encodes CAWSEWTGAKSEAFF.

The chain links TRBV3-1 (or the pseudogene TRBV3-2) to TRBJ2-7; 9 nucleotides line up with TRBD1. The ends lost 3 bases at V and 13 bases at J; junction bases unmatched: 10. The germline V gene encodes CDR1 LGHDT and CDR2 YNNKEL (reference sequence). The length of the CDR3 is 13 residues. Here the CDR3 reads CASSHSDRGLIYF. Here the CDR3 DNA reads TGTGCCAGCAGCCACTCGGACAGGGGCCTGATCTACTTC.

The chain carries TRBV6-5 and TRBJ1-1, with a tentative D call TRBD1 (6 bases). This CDR3 comprises 15 residues. With 5 bases removed from V and 4 bases from J, the gap between germline ends came to 17 bases. The germline V gene has CDR1 MNHEY and CDR2 SVGAGI. CDR3 loop: CASSPLQGSGTEAFF. Written as DNA, the CDR3 is TGTGCCAGCAGTCCTCTACAGGGATCGGGCACTGAAGCTTTCTTT.

The chain joins TRBV2 to TRBJ1-5, with 10 nucleotides matching TRBD1. This CDR3 has 15 amino acids. Germline trimming cut 5 bases from V and 3 bases from J; bases unmatched to any gene: 4. CDR1 is SNHLY, CDR2 FYNNEI, per germline. DNA for the CDR3: TGTGCCAGCAGTCCGGACAGGGGGTTCAATCAGCCCCAGCATTTT. This encodes CASSPDRGFNQPQHF.

The chain combines TRBV7-2 with TRBJ2-4; 10 nucleotides line up with TRBD2. Germline CDR1 and CDR2: SGHTA and FQGNSA. The length of the CDR3 is 19 residues. V shed 1 base and J 2 bases; nucleotides not matched to a gene: 11. CDR3 region: CASSLVSSGRGRTKNIQYF. The CDR3 bases are TGTGCCAGCAGCTTAGTATCTAGCGGGAGAGGAAGAACCAAAAACATTCAGTACTTC.

Only one count was recorded for this clone. The chain joins TRBV28 to TRBJ1-3; D possibly corresponds to TRBD1 (5 bases). V was cut by 7 bases and J by 0 bases, with 10 bases left in between. The V gene's germline CDR1 is MDHEN and CDR2 SYDVKM. There are 14 residues in the CDR3. The CDR3 region is CASKRDDSGNTIYF. DNA of the CDR3: TGTGCCAGCAAGCGGGACGACTCTGGAAACACCATATATTTT.